This T cell receptor (beta chain) originates from a study of spatial heterogeneity in lung cancer. At the level of the study: The study consistently detected more beta-chain than alpha-chain sequences. Each unique TCR and UMI combination was seen more than ten times on average in raw reads.

V gave up 3 bases and J gave up 10 bases, with 11 bases separating them. CDR3 size: 11 residues. Germline CDR1 DFQATT, CDR2 SNEGSKA (reference sequence). On each TCR cDNA molecule, a unique molecular identifier was present. TCRdb analysed the 5' RACE reads with MiXCR anew, one entry per CDR3 protein. Of 30,000 to 45,000 distinct CDR3 sequences in the sample, roughly 6.5% were seen once. As to time point: sample taken at primary tumor resection. The donor group consisted of around 66 patients who had untreated, early-stage non-small cell lung cancer. The sample here was PBMCs, taken at surgery. This TCR came from a female donor with early-stage non-small cell lung cancer. The chain recombines TRBV20-1 with TRBJ2-3; possible D gene TRBD2, 5 bases. The CDR3 bases are TGCAGTGCTAGCCAAGGGAGAGCGCAGTATTTT. It translates to CSASQGRAQYF.